A single sample is the source of the 10 T cell receptor beta chains below, sequenced in a study of blood T cell repertoires in COVID-19. Assay: immunoSEQ multiplex PCR; the TCRdb copy retains only in-frame clones and omits some. The sample yields around 250,000 clones, approximately 82% seen once. The material sequenced was peripheral blood. These receptor sequences come from a man aged 25 to 45 who had recovered from COVID-19.

This clone is termed medium-sized. The J gene is TRBJ1-4, the V gene TRBV6-1; D gene unclear. The V end lost 3 bases, the J end lost 0 bases, and 11 bases lay between the germline ends. Germline V CDR1 and CDR2: MNHNS, SASEGT. CDR3 length: 16 amino acids. This CDR3 reads CASSDRRASTNEKLFF. The CDR3 nucleotides read TGTGCCAGCAGTGACCGACGAGCGTCAACTAATGAAAAACTGTTTTTT.

This chain joins TRBV6-5 and TRBJ2-7, with 12 bases identical to TRBD2. V shed 7 bases, J shed 2 bases, and the junction held 3 bases outside the gene matches. The CDR3 runs to 14 residues. Germline V gene sequence: CDR1 MNHEY, CDR2 SVGAGI. The CDR3 bases are TGTGCCAGCACCGGACTAGCGGGGCCCTACGAGCAGTACTTC. It codes for CASTGLAGPYEQYF.

This clone has more than one count but fewer than ten. This chain links TRBV5-1 with TRBJ2-7, with D possibly TRBD2 on 6 matching bases. CDR1 SGHRS and CDR2 YFSETQ come from the germline V gene. This CDR3 contains 13 residues. Trimming removed 4 bases from V and 9 bases from J, with 17 bases in between. In DNA form, the CDR3 reads TGCGCCAGCAGCCTTCCGGGCGGGGCGGTGCAGTACTTC. It codes for CASSLPGGAVQYF.

This clone was recorded a few times. V is TRBV6-5 and J is TRBJ1-5; D gene unclear. The CDR3 is 13 residues long. The germline V gene has CDR1 MNHEY and CDR2 SVGAGI. V was cut by 2 bases and J by 7 bases, with 9 bases left in between. Here the CDR3 reads CASSYAGGQPQHF. DNA of the CDR3: TGTGCCAGCAGTTACGCGGGAGGACAGCCCCAGCATTTT.

The rearrangement links TRBV12-3 or TRBV12-4 to TRBJ2-7, with a tentative D call TRBD2 (5 bases). V was shortened by 5 bases and J by 1 base, with 9 bases between the two germline ends. CDR3 length: 13 residues. The CDR3 sequence: CASSPPGSYEQYF. The DNA for the CDR3 is TGTGCCAGCAGTCCCCCGGGATCCTACGAGCAGTACTTC.

This chain joins TRBV19 and TRBJ1-5, with TRBD1 matching over 11 bases. This CDR3 comprises 16 residues. Germline lookup yields CDR1 LNHDA and CDR2 SQIVND (reference sequence). Trimming at V came to 5 bases and at J to 4 bases, leaving 7 bases not matched to a gene. CDR3 protein: CASSWTGGFGNQPQHF. The CDR3 DNA reads as TGTGCCAGTAGTTGGACAGGGGGCTTCGGGAATCAGCCCCAGCATTTT. Together with reference TRBV19 and TRBJ1-5, the CDR3 gives the full variable domain: DGGITQSPKYLFRKEGQNVTLSCEQNLNHDAMYWYRQDPGQGLRLIYYSQIVNDFQKGDIAEGYSVSREKKESFPLTVTSAQKNPTAFYLCASSWTGGFGNQPQHFGDGTRLSIL.

This clone was seen only once. The gene calls are TRBV18 and TRBJ1-5; D is undetermined. Germline CDR1 and CDR2: KGHSH and LQKENI. This CDR3 spans 14 amino acids. The V and J ends lost 4 bases and 0 bases respectively, with 7 bases between them. The CDR3 is CASSLEDSNQPQHF. DNA for the CDR3: TGTGCCAGCTCACTGGAGGATAGCAATCAGCCCCAGCATTTT. Using reference TRBV18 and TRBJ1-5 for the parts outside the CDR3, the full variable domain is NAGVMQNPRHLVRRRGQEARLRCSPMKGHSHVYWYRQLPEEGLKFMVYLQKENIIDESGMPKERFSAEFPKEGPSILRIQQVVRGDSAAYFCASSLEDSNQPQHFGDGTRLSIL.

The DNA of the CDR3 is TGTGCCAGGACAATAGCGGGGGGACCCTACGAGCAGTACTTC. Encoded protein: CARTIAGGPYEQYF. The chain combines TRBV21-1 with TRBJ2-7; the table's D call, TRBD2, was not checked against the DNA. TRBV21-1 is given as a pseudogene. The CDR3 consists of 14 residues.

Details on this clone: Other nucleotide sequences from this sample produce the same CDR3. J is TRBJ2-1 and V is TRBV19, with D perhaps TRBD2 (6 bases). CDR3 length equals 14 residues. Germline V gene lookup returns CDR1 LNHDA and CDR2 SQIVND (reference sequence). Trimming stripped 4 bases from V and 4 bases from J, with 11 bases between. Here the CDR3 reads CASSSGGDYNEQFF. The CDR3 DNA sequence: TGTGCCAGTAGTAGCGGCGGGGATTACAATGAGCAGTTCTTC.

The genes are TRBV27 and TRBJ2-5; 8 bases fit TRBD1. The length of the CDR3 is 14 residues. Germline loops: CDR1 MNHEY, CDR2 SMNVEV (reference sequence). V lost 6 bases, J lost 2 bases, and 5 bases stayed unmatched. The CDR3 DNA follows: TGTGCCAGCAGGCCGACAGGGGCTCAAGAGACCCAGTACTTC. This gives the protein CASRPTGAQETQYF.